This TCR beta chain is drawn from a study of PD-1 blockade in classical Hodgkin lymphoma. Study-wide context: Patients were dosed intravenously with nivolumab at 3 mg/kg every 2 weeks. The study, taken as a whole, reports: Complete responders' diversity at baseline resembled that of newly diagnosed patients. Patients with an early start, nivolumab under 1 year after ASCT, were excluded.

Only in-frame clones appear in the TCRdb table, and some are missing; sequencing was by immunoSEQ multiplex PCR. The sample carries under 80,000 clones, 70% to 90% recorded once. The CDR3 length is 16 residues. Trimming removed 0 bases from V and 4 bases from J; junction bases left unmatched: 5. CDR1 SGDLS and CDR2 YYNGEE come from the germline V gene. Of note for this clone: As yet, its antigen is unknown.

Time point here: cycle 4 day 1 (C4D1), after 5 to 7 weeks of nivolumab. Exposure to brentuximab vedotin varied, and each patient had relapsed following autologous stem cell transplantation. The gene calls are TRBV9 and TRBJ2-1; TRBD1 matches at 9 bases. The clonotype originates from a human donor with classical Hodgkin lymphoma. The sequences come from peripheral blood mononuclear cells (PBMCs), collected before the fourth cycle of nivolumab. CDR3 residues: CASSVGATGGYNEQFF. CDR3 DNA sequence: TGTGCCAGCAGCGTAGGAGCGACAGGGGGATACAATGAGCAGTTCTTC.